The clone carrying this T cell receptor beta chain was detected once. This specimen comes from a study of Ad26.COV2.S vaccination and SARS-CoV-2 variants. Profiled with immunoSEQ multiplex PCR; TCRdb holds only in-frame clones, not every one. The sample includes roughly 460,000 clones, about 88% of them seen just once. The CDR3 is 15 residues long. The V and J ends lost 5 bases and 4 bases respectively, with 14 bases between them. Germline CDR1 reads MNHNY; CDR2 reads SVGAGI (reference sequence). As for treatment: around 19 received Ad26.COV2.S at low or high dose, single or two shots; about 5 received placebo; per-sample allocation not given. Day 63 after the first vaccine or placebo injection was the time point for sampling. In Boston, the donor was an adult between 18-55 years of age.

The chain employs TRBV6-6 and TRBJ2-2, with D possibly being TRBD2 (5 bases). The receptor's source is a person aged 18-60 years who received the Ad26.COV2.S COVID-19 vaccine or a placebo. This specimen was peripheral blood, taken in a trial of Ad26.COV2.S vaccine versus placebo. The CDR3 spells CASSQRTAGTGELFF. The CDR3 nucleotides are TGTGCCAGCAGTCAACGTACGGCGGGCACCGGGGAGCTGTTTTTT.